The 16 T cell receptor beta chains below all came from one sample that was sequenced in a study of regulatory T cells in long-lasting Graves disease. Regarding time point: newly diagnosed GD, antithyroid drugs for less than 3 months. PBMC-extracted RNA yielded the TCR library. Relying on iRepertoire HTBI primers and Arm-PCR of CDR3 regions, the team built TCR beta libraries. MiXCR, applied by TCRdb to the multiplex PCR reads, yields one record per CDR3 protein. The sample consists of approximately 230,000 distinct CDR3 sequences, about 16% of them appearing once. The material was peripheral blood mononuclear cells (PBMCs), obtained at new diagnosis, from a patient treated with antithyroid drugs. Every receptor here comes from a female donor with Graves disease.

The rearrangement joins TRBV7-8 to TRBJ2-1; 10 bases fit TRBD2. With V trimmed by 0 bases and J by 9 bases, 5 bases remained unmatched. Germline V lookup: CDR1 SGHVS, CDR2 FQNEAQ. The CDR3 runs 15 residues. The CDR3 DNA is TGTGCCAGCAGCTTAGCTCTAGCGGGAGTAGGTGAGCAGTTCTTC. It specifies CASSLALAGVGEQFF. Filled out from reference TRBV7-8 and TRBJ2-1, the complete variable domain reads GAGVSQSPRYKVAKRGQDVALRCDPISGHVSLFWYQQALGQGPEFLTYFQNEAQLDKSGLPSDRFFAERPEGSVSTLKIQRTQQEDSAVYLCASSLALAGVGEQFFGPGTRLTVL.

The CDR3 sequence: CASSYPLGEAFF. DNA of the CDR3: TGTGCCAGCAGTTACCCTTTGGGTGAAGCTTTCTTT. The V call is TRBV2, the J call TRBJ1-1; no clear D gene. The CDR3 extends over 12 amino acids. Germline CDR1 reads SNHLY; CDR2 reads FYNNEI. The V gene lost 5 bases and the J gene lost 7 bases, with 11 bases spanning the gap.

V is TRBV9 and J is TRBJ2-5; 14 nucleotides align to TRBD2. Matching the DNA end better, TRBJ2-1 makes the J call doubtful. The CDR3 loop spans 17 amino acids. Germline V gene lookup returns CDR1 SGDLS and CDR2 YYNGEE. The CDR3 protein is CASSVEGTSGRNNEQFF. In DNA, the CDR3 is TGTGCCAGCAGCGTAGAGGGGACTAGCGGGAGAAACAATGAGCAGTTCTTC.

This clonotype has more than one count but fewer than ten. The chain joins TRBV28 to TRBJ2-7; 8 bases agree with TRBD1. This CDR3 is built from 13 residues. Germline CDR1 is MDHEN and CDR2 is SYDVKM. V lost 6 bases, J lost 4 bases, and 5 bases stayed unmatched. As DNA, the CDR3 is TGTGCCAGCAGGGACAGGGATGTTTACGAGCAGTACTTC. Protein: CASRDRDVYEQYF.

This clonotype was counted ten times or more. V gene TRBV12-3 or TRBV12-4 combines with J gene TRBJ2-1; 7 nucleotides agree with TRBD1. The CDR3 is made up of 15 amino acids. Trimming cost V 4 bases and J 5 bases; bases outside gene matches: 8. CDR3 DNA sequence: TGTGCCAGCAGTTCTGACCGGACAGGAAACAATGAGCAGTTCTTC. The encoded protein is CASSSDRTGNNEQFF.

The sample holds a few counts of this clonotype. V usage is TRBV25-1 and J usage is TRBJ2-7, with D perhaps given as TRBD1 or TRBD2 (5 bases each). V was pared by 1 base and J by 6 bases, with 16 bases between. CDR1 MGHDK and CDR2 SYGVNS come from the germline V gene. This CDR3 is built from 15 residues. The CDR3 protein is CASSELGPIMAEQYF. CDR3 coding DNA: TGTGCCAGCAGTGAATTGGGACCCATAATGGCCGAGCAGTACTTC.

As to this clonotype: A much larger clone is a single base away; this may be a read error. As the CDR3 is not closed by the conserved phenylalanine or tryptophan, this likely results from a read error. This chain links TRBV24-1 with TRBJ2-1; D ambiguous. The germline V and J ends were trimmed by 3 bases and 3 bases, with 5 bases remaining between them. Germline assignment: CDR1 KGHDR and CDR2 SFDVKD. This CDR3 has 13 amino acids. Here the CDR3 reads CATSDVLYNEQFL. CDR3 coding DNA: TGTGCCACCAGTGATGTACTCTACAATGAGCAGTTCCTC.

The chain recombines TRBV6-1 with TRBJ1-5; possible D gene TRBD1, 5 bases. The V gene lost 4 bases and the J gene lost 7 bases, with 14 bases spanning the gap. This CDR3 is 14 amino acids long. Germline V gene data show CDR1 as MNHNS and CDR2 as SASEGT. CDR3 DNA sequence: TGTGCCAGCAGTGGCGGGGACCCAAGCCAGCCCCAGCATTTT. Encoded protein: CASSGGDPSQPQHF.

This clonotype was seen a handful of times. The gene calls are TRBV27 and TRBJ2-2, with D perhaps TRBD2 (7 bases). Between the trimmed V and J ends, which lost 5 bases and 6 bases, there was a span of 13 bases. CDR1 is MNHEY, CDR2 SMNVEV, per germline (reference sequence). The CDR3 totals 14 residues. CDR3 coding DNA: TGTGCCAGCAGTAGAGGGGGAGGGCCCGGGGAGCTGTTTTTT. Its protein is CASSRGGGPGELFF.

This clonotype was seen many times. This chain connects TRBV9 to TRBJ1-1; 10 bases are a match to TRBD1. V gave up 0 bases and J gave up 4 bases; unmatched junction bases: 3. This CDR3 spans 15 amino acids. Looked up from germline, CDR1 is SGDLS and CDR2 is YYNGEE. CDR3: CASSVEGQGTTEAFF. The CDR3 DNA follows: TGTGCCAGCAGCGTAGAGGGACAGGGGACCACTGAAGCTTTCTTT.

Points on this clonotype: Given a much more abundant clone one base away, this may be a read error. The rearrangement joins TRBV29-1 to TRBJ2-3; no reliable D call. Germline V CDR1 and CDR2: SQVTM, ANQGSEA. The CDR3 contains 14 residues. CDR3 amino acids: CSIETIFGTDTQYF. The DNA of the CDR3 is TGCAGCATTGAAACGATCTTTGGCACAGATACGCAGTATTTT.

This clonotype appeared many times. The V call is TRBV20-1, the J call TRBJ1-1; the D is unclear. The CDR3 spans 12 residues. Looked up from germline, CDR1 is DFQATT and CDR2 is SNEGSKA (reference sequence). The ends were cut back, 3 bases at V and 0 bases at J, with 5 bases in the middle. The DNA for the CDR3 is TGCAGTGCTAGTATCCTGAACACTGAAGCTTTCTTT. Translation gives CSASILNTEAFF.

There are a few counts of this clonotype. The rearrangement uses TRBV5-6 and TRBJ2-4; 13 nucleotides line up with TRBD2. Trimming removed 3 bases from V and 5 bases from J; junction bases left unmatched: 5. The CDR3 consists of 16 residues. Germline V gene data show CDR1 as SGHDT and CDR2 as YYEEEE. CDR3 in DNA: TGTGCCAGCAGCTCCCCAACTAGCGGGAGGGAAAACATTCAGTACTTC. Residues: CASSSPTSGRENIQYF.

In its sample, this clonotype was seen many times. This chain uses TRBV6-1 with TRBJ1-5; 7 positions match TRBD1. The trim removed 10 bases at V and 5 bases at J, leaving 11 bases unmatched. CDR1 and CDR2 (germline): MNHNS, SASEGT. CDR3 length: 14 residues. The CDR3 reads CATPQGPTHQPQHF. The CDR3 DNA reads TGTGCCACTCCACAGGGGCCGACTCATCAGCCCCAGCATTTT.

For this clonotype: A read error is possible here, since a much larger clone lies one base away. The chain employs TRBV3-1 and TRBJ2-5; D may be TRBD1 or TRBD2 (6 bases each). CDR3 length: 15 amino acids. Germline V gives CDR1 LGHDT, CDR2 YNNKEL (reference sequence). Trimming cost V 4 bases and J 9 bases, with 21 bases left between them. CDR3 region: CASSRGGGGWEAQYF. CDR3 in DNA: TGTGCCAGCAGCCGAGGGGGTGGCGGTTGGGAGGCCCAGTACTTC.

This clonotype showed up just a few times. This chain links TRBV30 with TRBJ1-5; D ambiguous. V was cut by 1 base and J by 3 bases, with 10 bases left in between. Germline V gives CDR1 GTSNPN, CDR2 SVGIG (reference sequence). The length of the CDR3 is 14 residues. CDR3 nucleotides: TGTGCCTGGAGTGGAGGGTCCTACAATCAGCCCCAGCATTTT. This translates into CAWSGGSYNQPQHF.